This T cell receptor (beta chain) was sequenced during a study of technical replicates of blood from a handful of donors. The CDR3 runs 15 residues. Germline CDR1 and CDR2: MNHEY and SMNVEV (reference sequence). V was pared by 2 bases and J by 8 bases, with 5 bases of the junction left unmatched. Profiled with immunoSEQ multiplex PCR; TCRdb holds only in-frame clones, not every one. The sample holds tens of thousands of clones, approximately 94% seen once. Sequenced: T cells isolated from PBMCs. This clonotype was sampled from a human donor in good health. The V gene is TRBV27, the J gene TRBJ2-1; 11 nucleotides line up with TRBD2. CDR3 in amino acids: CASSLRLAGGHEQFF. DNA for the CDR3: TGTGCCAGCAGTTTAAGGCTAGCGGGAGGTCATGAGCAGTTCTTC.